Below are 29 T cell receptor beta chains sequenced from a single sample in a study of shared clonotypes between healthy human individuals. Naive CD8 isolation took CD45RO-negative cells positively selected for CCR7 and excluded terminally differentiated effector memory CD45RA+ cells. Data came from immunoSEQ multiplex PCR; TCRdb stores just in-frame clones and leaves some out. The sample holds 2 million or so clones; about 95% are singletons and the top ten take more than 0.95%. The sequenced material came from naive CD8+ T cells sorted from blood. The receptors were sampled from a man aged 18 to 29 in good health.

The chain couples TRBV7-9 to TRBJ2-7; TRBD2 agrees at 13 bases. The germline CDR1 and CDR2 sequences are SEHNR and FQNEAQ (reference sequence). This CDR3 has 18 amino acids. Germline trimming cut 7 bases from V and 0 bases from J; bases unmatched to any gene: 12. The CDR3 loop is CASTPAGTSGVGSYEQYF. Here the CDR3 DNA reads TGTGCCAGCACACCCGCCGGGACTAGCGGGGTGGGCTCCTACGAGCAGTACTTC.

The chain couples TRBV4-3 to TRBJ1-2; D is perhaps TRBD1 (6 bases). The V end was cut by 1 base, the J end by 7 bases, with 19 bases between. CDR3 size: 16 residues. CDR1 is LGHNA and CDR2 is YSLEER in the germline V gene. CDR3 sequence (DNA): TGCGCCAGCAGCCAAGGCCTTAAAGGGGGGCAGGGTGGCTACACCTTC. This encodes CASSQGLKGGQGGYTF.

The J gene is TRBJ1-5, the V gene TRBV6-5; 8 bases map to TRBD1. The CDR3 is 14 amino acids. Trimming took 0 bases from V and 6 from J; bases not matched to a gene: 1. The V gene's germline CDR1 is MNHEY and CDR2 SVGAGI. The CDR3 DNA is TGTGCCAGCAGTTACTCCCAGGGGGCTCAGCCCCAGCATTTT. Translated: CASSYSQGAQPQHF.

The V gene is TRBV7-8, the J gene TRBJ2-7; 13 bases fit TRBD2. The CDR3 has 20 amino acids. Germline V lookup: CDR1 SGHVS, CDR2 FQNEAQ. The ends lost 4 bases at V and 0 bases at J; junction bases unmatched: 15. DNA of the CDR3: TGTGCCAGCAGCTCAGGACTAGCGGGAGCTACCTTAAGGAGCTCCTACGAGCAGTACTTC. Amino acid sequence: CASSSGLAGATLRSSYEQYF.

The chain has TRBV19 and TRBJ1-6; D remains ambiguous. V lost 5 bases and J 5 bases, leaving 7 bases between the germline ends. The CDR3 totals 13 residues. CDR1 and CDR2 from the germline V gene are LNHDA and SQIVND (reference sequence). The CDR3 loop reads CASSVTNNSPLHF. CDR3 DNA: TGTGCCAGTAGTGTGACTAATAATTCACCCCTCCACTTT.

To note about this clone: Other DNA variants within this sample encode the same CDR3. The chain links TRBV13 to TRBJ1-1, with 8 nucleotides matching TRBD1. The CDR3 spans 14 residues. Germline loops: CDR1 PRHDT, CDR2 FYEKMQ (reference sequence). The ends lost 3 bases at V and 0 bases at J; junction bases unmatched: 0. The CDR3 nucleotides are TGTGCCAGCAGCTTGGACAGGGTGAACACTGAAGCTTTCTTT. Translated: CASSLDRVNTEAFF.

Turning to this clone: Within the sample, other DNA sequences also encode this same CDR3. The V gene is TRBV10-1, the J gene TRBJ2-7; D is undetermined. The germline CDR1 and CDR2 sequences are WNHNN and SYGVQD (reference sequence). CDR3 length equals 13 residues. Trimming removed 3 bases at V and 0 bases at J, with 6 bases between. The CDR3 DNA reads TGCGCCAGCAGTGACCCTGGCTCCTACGAGCAGTACTTC. It encodes CASSDPGSYEQYF.

The genes are TRBV5-1 and TRBJ1-6, with 7 bases matching TRBD1. CDR1 and CDR2 (germline): SGHRS, YFSETQ. The CDR3 spans 14 residues. V shed 2 bases, J shed 15 bases, and the junction held 11 bases outside the gene matches. The CDR3 DNA reads as TGCGCCAGCAGCTTCGGACAGGTGGGGGAACTCCTCCACTTT. Translation: CASSFGQVGELLHF.

This chain joins TRBV2 and TRBJ2-7; 8 bases agree with TRBD1. Trimming cost V 5 bases and J 2 bases; bases outside gene matches: 5. Germline V gene lookup returns CDR1 SNHLY and CDR2 FYNNEI. This CDR3 region has 14 residues. This chain's CDR3 is CASSSTGGPYEQYF. The CDR3, as DNA: TGTGCCAGCAGTTCTACAGGGGGGCCCTACGAGCAGTACTTC.

Note on this clone: Within the sample, other DNA sequences also encode this same CDR3. V usage is TRBV19 and J usage is TRBJ2-7; 8 bases align to TRBD1. The V gene end was trimmed by 2 bases and the J gene end by 0 bases; junction bases not matched to a gene: 0. CDR3 length equals 14 residues. CDR1 and CDR2 (germline): LNHDA, SQIVND (reference sequence). The CDR3 coding sequence is TGTGCCAGTAGTATACAGGGGGCCTCCTACGAGCAGTACTTC. Its translation is CASSIQGASYEQYF.

As regards this clone: Different DNA sequences within this sample yield the same CDR3. The V gene is TRBV4-1, the J gene TRBJ2-3; no reliable D call. Trimming removed 1 base at V and 3 bases at J, with 8 bases between. The CDR3 is 14 residues long. Germline V gives CDR1 MGHRA, CDR2 YSYEKL. CDR3 bases: TGCGCCAGCAGCCAAGTGACGGCAACAGATACGCAGTATTTT. Amino acids: CASSQVTATDTQYF.

A remark on this clone: The sample holds other DNA sequences that translate to the same CDR3. The chain combines TRBV9 with TRBJ2-7; unclear D gene. V was cut by 0 bases and J by 3 bases, with 7 bases left in between. CDR1 is SGDLS, CDR2 YYNGEE, per germline. The CDR3 covers 13 residues. The CDR3 DNA sequence: TGTGCCAGCAGCGTAGCGGTCGGCTACGAGCAGTACTTC. Its protein is CASSVAVGYEQYF.

Concerning this clone: An end of the junction does not agree with germline; a read error may underlie this. This chain joins TRBV27 and TRBJ2-7; no reliable D call. Germline V CDR1 and CDR2: MNHEY, SMNVEV (reference sequence). The CDR3 totals 13 residues. CDR3 sequence reads: CASSLSLIYEQYF. CDR3 nucleotide sequence: TGTGCCAGCAGCTTATCCCTCATCTACGAGCAGTACTTC.

The CDR3, as DNA: TGTGCCAGCAGCTTAGCGGGATTAGGGACAATGCATGGCTACACCTTC. This sequence encodes CASSLAGLGTMHGYTF. The gene calls are TRBV7-2 and TRBJ1-2; possibly TRBD1 for D (6 bases). CDR1 SGHTA and CDR2 FQGNSA come from the germline V gene. V was shortened by 0 bases and J by 6 bases, with 17 bases between the two germline ends. The CDR3 length is 16 residues. Together with reference TRBV7-2 and TRBJ1-2, the CDR3 gives the full variable domain: GAGVSQSPSNKVTEKGKDVELRCDPISGHTALYWYRQSLGQGLEFLIYFQGNSAPDKSGLPSDRFSAERTGGSVSTLTIQRTQQEDSAVYLCASSLAGLGTMHGYTFGSGTRLTVV.

On this clone: Other DNA sequences in this sample translate to the same CDR3. The chain is built from TRBV6-5 and TRBJ1-1, with D perhaps matching TRBD1 (5 bases). The V end lost 0 bases, the J end lost 3 bases, and 8 bases lay between the germline ends. Germline V gene sequence: CDR1 MNHEY, CDR2 SVGAGI. The CDR3 runs to 14 residues. In DNA form, the CDR3 reads TGTGCCAGCAGTTACTCGGGGGGTGACACTGAAGCTTTCTTT. It is translated as CASSYSGGDTEAFF.

CDR3 loop: CASSPQGTLSGNTIYF. The DNA of the CDR3 is TGTGCCAGCAGCCCACAGGGGACCCTCTCTGGAAACACCATATATTTT. The genes are TRBV13 and TRBJ1-3; 7 bases fit TRBD1. Trimming at V came to 5 bases and at J to 0 bases, leaving 7 bases not matched to a gene. Looked up from germline, CDR1 is PRHDT and CDR2 is FYEKMQ (reference sequence). This CDR3 has 16 amino acids.

This rearrangement joins TRBV5-1 to TRBJ1-1, with TRBD1 as a possible D gene (6 bases). V was pared by 9 bases and J by 4 bases, with 22 bases between. CDR1 is SGHRS, CDR2 YFSETQ, per germline. The CDR3 sequence is 15 residues long. CDR3 residues: CATKLETGWGTEAFF. The DNA for the CDR3 is TGCGCCACTAAGCTCGAAACAGGGTGGGGCACTGAAGCTTTCTTT. Filled out from reference TRBV5-1 and TRBJ1-1, the complete variable domain reads KAGVTQTPRYLIKTRGQQVTLSCSPISGHRSVSWYQQTPGQGLQFLFEYFSETQRNKGNFPGRFSGRQFSNSRSEMNVSTLELGDSALYLCATKLETGWGTEAFFGQGTRLTVV.

The chain combines TRBV15 with TRBJ1-4; 10 bases agree with TRBD1. The germline gives CDR1 LNHNV, CDR2 YYDKDF (reference sequence). Trimming removed 8 bases from V and 6 bases from J; junction bases left unmatched: 6. The CDR3 is 14 amino acids. The CDR3 sequence: CATFQGQGHEKLFF. CDR3 DNA sequence: TGTGCCACCTTCCAGGGACAGGGGCATGAAAAACTGTTTTTT. The whole variable domain, filled in from reference TRBV15 and TRBJ1-4, reads DAMVIQNPRYQVTQFGKPVTLSCSQTLNHNVMYWYQQKSSQAPKLLFHYYDKDFNNEADTPDNFQSRRPNTSFCFLDIRSPGLGDTAMYLCATFQGQGHEKLFFGSGTQLSVL.

The chain recombines TRBV2 with TRBJ2-7; 9 bases align to TRBD1. V lost 8 bases and J lost 2; bases outside the gene matches: 10. The CDR3 is made up of 15 amino acids. Germline CDR1 SNHLY, CDR2 FYNNEI. The CDR3 coding sequence is TGTGCCAGCGAAGACCCGACAGGGGGGACCTACGAGCAGTACTTC. Encoded protein: CASEDPTGGTYEQYF.

The rearrangement joins TRBV5-6 to TRBJ2-7, with TRBD1 identical over 8 bases. Germline V lookup: CDR1 SGHDT, CDR2 YYEEEE. The CDR3 extends over 14 amino acids. J lost 2 bases, V lost 5 bases, and 6 bases had no gene match. CDR3 sequence reads: CASRDREFTYEQYF. The CDR3 DNA is TGTGCCAGCAGGGACAGGGAGTTCACCTACGAGCAGTACTTC. The variable domain in full, with the rest retrieved from reference TRBV5-6 and TRBJ2-7, is DAGVTQSPTHLIKTRGQQVTLRCSPKSGHDTVSWYQQALGQGPQFIFQYYEEEERQRGNFPDRFSGHQFPNYSSELNVNALLLGDSALYLCASRDREFTYEQYFGPGTRLTVT.

This clone was recorded once. Distinct nucleotide sequences in the sample also encode this CDR3. The chain joins TRBV4-3 to TRBJ2-7, with D tentatively TRBD1 (6 bases). V gave up 4 bases and J gave up 1 base, with 11 bases separating them. The CDR3 has 14 amino acids. Germline CDR1 is LGHNA and CDR2 is YSLEER. CDR3 region: CASSPQQGSYEQYF. DNA of the CDR3: TGCGCCAGCAGCCCCCAACAGGGTTCCTACGAGCAGTACTTC.

The chain links TRBV28 to TRBJ2-1; D is undetermined. The CDR3 runs to 15 residues. The germline CDR1 and CDR2 sequences are MDHEN and SYDVKM. The ends were cut back, 6 bases at V and 0 bases at J, with 12 bases in the middle. CDR3 nucleotides: TGTGCCAGCAGGGACCCGGTTAGCTCCTACAATGAGCAGTTCTTC. Amino acid sequence: CASRDPVSSYNEQFF.

The gene calls are TRBV15 and TRBJ1-2, with D perhaps matching TRBD1 (6 bases). Trimming took off 5 bases at V and 4 bases at J, with 11 bases between the two ends. Per germline, CDR1 LNHNV and CDR2 YYDKDF (reference sequence). The CDR3 runs 13 residues. CDR3 protein: CATSSDRSYGYTF. In DNA form, the CDR3 reads TGTGCCACCAGCTCCGACAGGAGCTATGGCTACACCTTC.

The chain couples TRBV27 to TRBJ2-7; D may be TRBD1 (6 bases). This CDR3 has 15 amino acids. V was cut by 3 bases and J by 0 bases, with 12 bases left in between. CDR1 and CDR2 (germline): MNHEY, SMNVEV (reference sequence). CDR3 nucleotide sequence: TGTGCCAGCAGTTTCTTCCAGGGGAGCTCCTACGAGCAGTACTTC. Translating it yields CASSFFQGSSYEQYF.

This rearrangement joins TRBV18 to TRBJ1-1; no firm D call. CDR3 length: 16 amino acids. With 6 bases removed from V and 0 bases from J, the gap between germline ends came to 17 bases. Germline CDR1 KGHSH, CDR2 LQKENI. CDR3 DNA: TGTGCCAGCTCCCCTTACGGGGATGGAATGAACACTGAAGCTTTCTTT. Residues: CASSPYGDGMNTEAFF.

The rearrangement links TRBV4-2 to TRBJ1-1; 8 nucleotides line up with TRBD1. The CDR3 has 15 residues. CDR1 LGHNA and CDR2 YNFKEQ come from the germline V gene. The trim removed 4 bases at V and 5 bases at J, leaving 9 bases unmatched. The CDR3 protein is CASSPGQGAGTEAFF. For the CDR3, the DNA is TGTGCCAGCAGCCCGGGTCAGGGGGCAGGGACTGAAGCTTTCTTT.

The chain combines TRBV7-3 with TRBJ2-7; D gene ambiguous. Deletions cut 2 bases from V and 2 bases from J, with 10 bases between. Germline V lookup: CDR1 SGHTA, CDR2 FQGTGA. The CDR3 has 14 amino acids. The CDR3 bases are TGTGCCAGCAGCTTATATATATACCCCTACGAGCAGTACTTC. Protein sequence: CASSLYIYPYEQYF.

Turning to this clone: This likely comes from a read error, as the CDR3 has no conserved phenylalanine or tryptophan at its end. CDR3 loop: CASSGKPGHGGGGTEAFS. In DNA, the CDR3 is TGTGCCAGTAGTGGAAAACCGGGACACGGTGGGGGAGGCACTGAAGCTTTCTCT. This sequence joins TRBV19 and TRBJ1-1, with D perhaps TRBD1 (6 bases). V lost 5 bases, J lost 4 bases, and 26 bases lay in between. CDR1 LNHDA and CDR2 SQIVND come from the germline V gene (reference sequence). This CDR3 is 18 amino acids long.

A word on this clone: The junction shows a germline mismatch at one end, possibly a read error. V and J are TRBV7-7 and TRBJ1-1; possibly TRBD1 for D (5 bases). The CDR3 extends over 17 amino acids. Germline CDR1 is SSHAT and CDR2 is FNYEAQ (reference sequence). CDR3 sequence: CASSLAGQPHVNTEAFF. DNA for the CDR3: TGTGCTAGCAGCTTAGCGGGGCAACCCCATGTGAACACTGAAGCTTTCTTT.